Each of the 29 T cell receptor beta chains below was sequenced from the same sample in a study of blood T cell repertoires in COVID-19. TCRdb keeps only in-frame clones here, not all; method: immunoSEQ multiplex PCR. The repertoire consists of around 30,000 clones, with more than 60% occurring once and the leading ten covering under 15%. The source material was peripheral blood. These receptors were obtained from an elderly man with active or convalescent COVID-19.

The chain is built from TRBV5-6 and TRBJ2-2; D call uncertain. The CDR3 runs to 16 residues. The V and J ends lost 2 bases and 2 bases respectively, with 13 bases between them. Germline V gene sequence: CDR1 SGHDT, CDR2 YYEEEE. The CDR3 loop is CASSFWQVANTGELFF. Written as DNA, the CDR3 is TGTGCCAGCAGCTTTTGGCAGGTCGCAAACACCGGGGAGCTGTTTTTT.

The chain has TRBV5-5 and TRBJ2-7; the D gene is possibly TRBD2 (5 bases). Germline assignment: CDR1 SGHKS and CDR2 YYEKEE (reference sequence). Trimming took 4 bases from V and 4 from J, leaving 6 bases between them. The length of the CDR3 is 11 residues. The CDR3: CASSPGYEQYF. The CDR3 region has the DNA TGTGCCAGCAGCCCGGGGTACGAGCAGTACTTC.

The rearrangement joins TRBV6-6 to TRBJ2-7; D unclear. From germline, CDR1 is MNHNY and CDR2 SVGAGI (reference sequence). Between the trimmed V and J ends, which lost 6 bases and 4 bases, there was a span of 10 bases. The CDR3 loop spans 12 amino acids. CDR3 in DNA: TGTGCCAGCAGCCTCCCCGGGTACGAGCAGTACTTC. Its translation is CASSLPGYEQYF.

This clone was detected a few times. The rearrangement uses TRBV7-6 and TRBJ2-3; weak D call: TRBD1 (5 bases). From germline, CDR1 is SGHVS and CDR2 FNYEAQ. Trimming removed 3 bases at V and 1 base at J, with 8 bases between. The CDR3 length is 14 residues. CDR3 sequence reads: CASSFRVGTDTQYF. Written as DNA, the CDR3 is TGTGCCAGCAGCTTCAGGGTCGGCACAGATACGCAGTATTTT.

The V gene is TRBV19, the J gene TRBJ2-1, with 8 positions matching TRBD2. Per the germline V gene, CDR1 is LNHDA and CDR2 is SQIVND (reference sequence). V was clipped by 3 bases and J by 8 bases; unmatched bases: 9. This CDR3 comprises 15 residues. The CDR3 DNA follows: TGTGCCAGTAGTATTTCAGCGGGAGCATTGGATGAGCAGTTCTTC. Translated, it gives CASSISAGALDEQFF.

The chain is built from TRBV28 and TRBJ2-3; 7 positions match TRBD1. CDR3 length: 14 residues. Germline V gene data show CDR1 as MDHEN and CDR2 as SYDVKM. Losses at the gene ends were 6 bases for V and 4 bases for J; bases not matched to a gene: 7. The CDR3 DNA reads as TGTGCCAGCAGAAACAGGGGATCCGCAGATACGCAGTATTTT. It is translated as CASRNRGSADTQYF.

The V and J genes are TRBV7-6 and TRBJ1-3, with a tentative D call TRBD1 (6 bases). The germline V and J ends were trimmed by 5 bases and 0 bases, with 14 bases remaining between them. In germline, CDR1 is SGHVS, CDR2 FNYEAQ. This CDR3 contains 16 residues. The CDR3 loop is CASSQGQAASGNTIYF. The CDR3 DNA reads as TGTGCCAGCAGCCAGGGACAAGCCGCCTCTGGAAACACCATATATTTT.

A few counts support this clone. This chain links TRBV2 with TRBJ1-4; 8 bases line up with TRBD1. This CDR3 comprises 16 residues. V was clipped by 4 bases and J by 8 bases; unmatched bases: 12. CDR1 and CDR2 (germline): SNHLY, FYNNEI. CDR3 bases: TGTGCCAGCAGTGTATTCGAGACAGGGGATGGCGAAAAACTGTTTTTT. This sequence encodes CASSVFETGDGEKLFF.

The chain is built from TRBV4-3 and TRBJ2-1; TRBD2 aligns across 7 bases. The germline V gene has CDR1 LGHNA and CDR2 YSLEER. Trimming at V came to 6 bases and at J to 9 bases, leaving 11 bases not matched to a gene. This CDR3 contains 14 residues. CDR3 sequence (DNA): TGCGCCAGCAGTCCCAGCGGGAAAGCTTTTGAGCAGTTCTTC. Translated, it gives CASSPSGKAFEQFF.

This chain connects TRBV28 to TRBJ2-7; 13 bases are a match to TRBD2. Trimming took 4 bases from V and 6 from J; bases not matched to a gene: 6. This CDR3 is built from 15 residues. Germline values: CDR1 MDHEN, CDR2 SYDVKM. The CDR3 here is CASSWTSGSAFEQYF. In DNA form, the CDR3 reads TGTGCCAGCAGTTGGACTAGCGGGAGCGCTTTCGAGCAGTACTTC.

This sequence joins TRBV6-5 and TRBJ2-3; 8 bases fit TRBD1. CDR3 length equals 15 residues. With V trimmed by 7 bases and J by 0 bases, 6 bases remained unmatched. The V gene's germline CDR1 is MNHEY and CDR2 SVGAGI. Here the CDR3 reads CASKTGETSTDTQYF. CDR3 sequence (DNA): TGTGCCAGCAAGACAGGGGAGACTAGCACAGATACGCAGTATTTT.

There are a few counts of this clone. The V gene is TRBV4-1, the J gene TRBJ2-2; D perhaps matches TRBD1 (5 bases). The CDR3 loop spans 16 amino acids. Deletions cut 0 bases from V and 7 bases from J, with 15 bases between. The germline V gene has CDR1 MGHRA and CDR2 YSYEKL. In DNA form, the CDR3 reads TGCGCCAGCAGCCAAGATGACAGTTCCTTTGGCGGGGAGCTGTTTTTT. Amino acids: CASSQDDSSFGGELFF.

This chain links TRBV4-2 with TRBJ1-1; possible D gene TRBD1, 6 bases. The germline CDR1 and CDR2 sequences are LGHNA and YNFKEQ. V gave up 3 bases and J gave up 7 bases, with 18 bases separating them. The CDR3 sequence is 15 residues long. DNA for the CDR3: TGTGCCAGCAGCCAGGTGAATACAGGGTCTGGTGAAGCTTTCTTT. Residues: CASSQVNTGSGEAFF.

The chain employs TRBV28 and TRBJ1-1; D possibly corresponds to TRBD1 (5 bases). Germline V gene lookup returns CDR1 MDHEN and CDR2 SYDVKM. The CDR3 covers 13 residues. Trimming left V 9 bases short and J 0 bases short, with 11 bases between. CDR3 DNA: TGTGCCAGTTTTGCAGGGATGAACACTGAAGCTTTCTTT. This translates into CASFAGMNTEAFF. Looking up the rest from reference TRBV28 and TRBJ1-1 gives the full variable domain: DVKVTQSSRYLVKRTGEKVFLECVQDMDHENMFWYRQDPGLGLRLIYFSYDVKMKEKGDIPEGYSVSREKKERFSLILESASTNQTSMYLCASFAGMNTEAFFGQGTRLTVV.

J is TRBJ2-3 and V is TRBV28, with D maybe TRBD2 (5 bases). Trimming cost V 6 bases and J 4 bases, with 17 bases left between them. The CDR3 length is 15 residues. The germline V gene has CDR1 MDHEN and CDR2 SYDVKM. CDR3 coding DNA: TGTGCCAGCAGCCTGACTATTGAACCACCAGATACGCAGTATTTT. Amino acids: CASSLTIEPPDTQYF. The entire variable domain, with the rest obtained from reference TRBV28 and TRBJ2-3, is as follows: DVKVTQSSRYLVKRTGEKVFLECVQDMDHENMFWYRQDPGLGLRLIYFSYDVKMKEKGDIPEGYSVSREKKERFSLILESASTNQTSMYLCASSLTIEPPDTQYFGPGTRLTVL.

CDR3: CASSPGTGNYGYTF. The CDR3 DNA is TGTGCCAGCAGTCCCGGGACAGGAAACTATGGCTACACCTTC. The chain has TRBV27 and TRBJ1-2; 8 bases are a match to TRBD1. This CDR3 comprises 14 residues. CDR1 and CDR2 from the germline V gene are MNHEY and SMNVEV (reference sequence). V lost 5 bases and J lost 2; bases outside the gene matches: 4.

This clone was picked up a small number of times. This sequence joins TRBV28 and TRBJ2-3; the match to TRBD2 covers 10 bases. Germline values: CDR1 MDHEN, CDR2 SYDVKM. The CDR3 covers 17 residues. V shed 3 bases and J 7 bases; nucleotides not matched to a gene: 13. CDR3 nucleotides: TGTGCCAGCAGTTTTTTAGAAAGCGGGAGGGCCGGGAATACGCAGTATTTT. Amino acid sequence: CASSFLESGRAGNTQYF.

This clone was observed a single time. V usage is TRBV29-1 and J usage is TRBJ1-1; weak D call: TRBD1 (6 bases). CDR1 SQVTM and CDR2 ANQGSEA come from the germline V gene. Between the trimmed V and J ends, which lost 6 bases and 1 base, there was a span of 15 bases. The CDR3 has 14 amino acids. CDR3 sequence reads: CSVGVDRENTEAFF. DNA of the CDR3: TGCAGCGTAGGGGTGGACAGAGAGAACACTGAAGCTTTCTTT.

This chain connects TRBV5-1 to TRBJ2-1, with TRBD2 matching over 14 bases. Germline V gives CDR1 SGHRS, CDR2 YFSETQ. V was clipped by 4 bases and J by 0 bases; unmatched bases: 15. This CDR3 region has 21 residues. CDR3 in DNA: TGCGCCAGCAGCAGGCAGGGATGGACTAGCGGGAGGCTTAGCTCCTACAATGAGCAGTTCTTC. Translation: CASSRQGWTSGRLSSYNEQFF.

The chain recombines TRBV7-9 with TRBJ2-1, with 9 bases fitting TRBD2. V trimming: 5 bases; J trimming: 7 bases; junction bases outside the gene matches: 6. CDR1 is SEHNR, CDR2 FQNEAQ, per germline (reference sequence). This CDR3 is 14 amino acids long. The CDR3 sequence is CASSMGLAGNEQFF. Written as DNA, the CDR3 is TGTGCCAGCAGCATGGGACTAGCAGGTAATGAGCAGTTCTTC.

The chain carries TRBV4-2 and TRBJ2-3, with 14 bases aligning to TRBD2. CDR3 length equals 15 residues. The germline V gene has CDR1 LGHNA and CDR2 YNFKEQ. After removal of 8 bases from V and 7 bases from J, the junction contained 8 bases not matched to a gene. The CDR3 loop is CASSPGLAGGHTQYF. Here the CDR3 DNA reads TGTGCCAGCTCCCCAGGACTAGCGGGAGGTCATACGCAGTATTTT.

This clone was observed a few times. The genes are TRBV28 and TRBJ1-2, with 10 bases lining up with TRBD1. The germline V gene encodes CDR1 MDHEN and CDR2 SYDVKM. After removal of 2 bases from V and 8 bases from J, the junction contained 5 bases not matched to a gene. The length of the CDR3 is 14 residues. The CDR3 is CASSLGTGDSGYTF. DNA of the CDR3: TGTGCCAGCAGTTTAGGGACAGGGGATAGCGGCTACACCTTC.

The CDR3 loop reads CASSYSDRVETQYF. The CDR3 nucleotides read TGTGCCAGCAGTTACTCGGACAGGGTAGAGACCCAGTACTTC. The chain uses TRBV6-5 and TRBJ2-5; 8 positions agree with TRBD1. This CDR3 region has 14 residues. Trimming removed 0 bases from V and 4 bases from J; junction bases left unmatched: 1. Germline assignment: CDR1 MNHEY and CDR2 SVGAGI.

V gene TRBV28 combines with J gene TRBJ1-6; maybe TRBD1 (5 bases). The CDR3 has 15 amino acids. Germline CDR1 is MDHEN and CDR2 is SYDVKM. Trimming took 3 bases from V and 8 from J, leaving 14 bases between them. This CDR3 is CASSLGGLGYSPLHF. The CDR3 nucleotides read TGTGCCAGCAGTTTGGGGGGTCTGGGTTATTCACCCCTCCACTTT.

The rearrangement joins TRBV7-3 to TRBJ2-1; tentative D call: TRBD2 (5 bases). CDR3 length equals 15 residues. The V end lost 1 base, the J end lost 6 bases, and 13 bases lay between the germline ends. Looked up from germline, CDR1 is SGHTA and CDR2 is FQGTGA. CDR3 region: CASSLKAGAGNEQFF. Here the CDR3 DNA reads TGTGCCAGCAGCTTAAAGGCAGGTGCGGGCAATGAGCAGTTCTTC.

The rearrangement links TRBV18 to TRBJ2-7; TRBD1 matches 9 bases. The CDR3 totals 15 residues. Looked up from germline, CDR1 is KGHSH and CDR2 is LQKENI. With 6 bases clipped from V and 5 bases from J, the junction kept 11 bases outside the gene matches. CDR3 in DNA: TGTGCCAGCTCCCCAGGGACAGGGTCATTCCACGAGCAGTACTTC. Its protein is CASSPGTGSFHEQYF.

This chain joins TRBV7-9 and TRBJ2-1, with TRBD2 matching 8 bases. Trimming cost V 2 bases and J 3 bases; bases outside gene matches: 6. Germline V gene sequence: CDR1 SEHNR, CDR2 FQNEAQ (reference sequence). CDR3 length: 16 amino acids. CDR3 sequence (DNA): TGTGCCAGCAGCTTATTTGGTGCGGGAGGCTACAATGAGCAGTTCTTC. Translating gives CASSLFGAGGYNEQFF.

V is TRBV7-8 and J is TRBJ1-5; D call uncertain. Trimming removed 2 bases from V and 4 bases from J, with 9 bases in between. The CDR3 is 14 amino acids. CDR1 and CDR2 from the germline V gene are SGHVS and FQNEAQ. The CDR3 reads CASSLRDLNQPQHF. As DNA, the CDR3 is TGTGCCAGCAGCTTACGGGATTTGAATCAGCCCCAGCATTTT. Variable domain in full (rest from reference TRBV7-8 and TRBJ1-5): GAGVSQSPRYKVAKRGQDVALRCDPISGHVSLFWYQQALGQGPEFLTYFQNEAQLDKSGLPSDRFFAERPEGSVSTLKIQRTQQEDSAVYLCASSLRDLNQPQHFGDGTRLSIL.

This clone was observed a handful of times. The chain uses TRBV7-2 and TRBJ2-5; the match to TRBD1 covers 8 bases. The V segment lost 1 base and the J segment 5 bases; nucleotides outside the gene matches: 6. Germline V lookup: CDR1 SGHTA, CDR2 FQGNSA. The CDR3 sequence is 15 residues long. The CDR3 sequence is CASSLVSDRDETQYF. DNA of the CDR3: TGTGCCAGCAGCTTAGTATCGGACAGGGATGAGACCCAGTACTTC.